These T cell receptor beta chains were read from a single sample in a study of blood T cell repertoires in COVID-19. Sequencing was performed with immunoSEQ multiplex PCR; in TCRdb, only in-frame clones are kept and a portion is missing. The sample carries approximately 46,000 clones, about four fifths recorded once. What was sequenced was peripheral blood. These receptors were collected from a woman aged 70-85 years with acute or convalescent COVID-19. Both conserved end residues are part of each CDR3. A D gene is named only where the DNA matches it firmly. Where a row states a size, it is once, few, many or the class of an expanded clone; other rows omit it.

J	size	D	V	CDR3	DNA
TRBJ2-3	few	-	TRBV28	CASRPVETRFTDTQYF	TGTGCCAGCAGGCCGGTGGAGACTAGGTTCACTGATACGCAGTATTTT
TRBJ1-6	-	-	TRBV14	CASSLLTGSPLHF	TGTGCCAGCAGCCTTCTAACGGGTTCACCCCTCCACTTT
TRBJ2-3	-	-	TRBV5-5	CASSLRQEPPDTQYF	TGTGCCAGCAGCTTGAGACAGGAGCCACCAGATACGCAGTATTTT
TRBJ1-5	few	TRBD1	TRBV2	CASSTGQGSNQPQHF	TGTGCCAGCAGTACGGGACAGGGGAGCAATCAGCCCCAGCATTTT
TRBJ2-2	-	TRBD2	TRBV7-3	CASSLKGQRLAGNTGELFF	TGTGCCAGCAGCTTAAAGGGGCAAAGACTAGCGGGGAACACCGGGGAGCTGTTTTTT
TRBJ1-5	-	TRBD1	TRBV11-3	CAFRTRDRYFYSNQPQHF	TGTGCCTTCCGGACCCGGGACAGGTATTTTTATAGCAATCAGCCCCAGCATTTT
TRBJ1-4	-	TRBD1	TRBV7-3	CASSLRDRVEKLFF	TGTGCCAGCAGCTTAAGGGACAGGGTTGAAAAACTGTTTTTT
TRBJ1-4	once	TRBD1	TRBV6-2/TRBV6-3	CASSSSGGGTEKLFF	TGTGCCAGCAGTTCCTCTGGAGGGGGCACTGAAAAACTGTTTTTT
TRBJ2-2	-	TRBD2	TRBV18	CASSPRASGTTGELFF	TGTGCCAGCTCACCAAGGGCTAGCGGGACGACCGGGGAGCTGTTTTTT
TRBJ1-6	-	-	TRBV9	CASSPLGSSYNSPLHF	TGTGCCAGCAGCCCCCTCGGGAGCTCCTATAATTCACCCCTCCACTTT
TRBJ2-7	-	-	TRBV11-2	CASSPHGGSTYEQYF	TGTGCCAGCAGCCCCCACGGCGGCAGTACCTACGAGCAGTACTTC
TRBJ1-1	few	-	TRBV25-1	CASRGYDTEAFF	TGTGCCAGTCGAGGGTATGACACTGAAGCTTTCTTT